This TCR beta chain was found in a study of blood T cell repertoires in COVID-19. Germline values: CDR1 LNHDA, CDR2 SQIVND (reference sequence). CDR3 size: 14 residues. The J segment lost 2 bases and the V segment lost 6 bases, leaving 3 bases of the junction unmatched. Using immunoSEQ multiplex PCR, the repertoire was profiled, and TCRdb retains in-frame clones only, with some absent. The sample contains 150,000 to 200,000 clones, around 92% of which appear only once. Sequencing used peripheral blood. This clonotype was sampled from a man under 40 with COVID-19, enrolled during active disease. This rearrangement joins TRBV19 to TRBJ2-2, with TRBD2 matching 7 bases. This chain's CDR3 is CASSGLVNTGELFF. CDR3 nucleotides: TGTGCCAGTAGCGGACTAGTAAACACCGGGGAGCTGTTTTTT.